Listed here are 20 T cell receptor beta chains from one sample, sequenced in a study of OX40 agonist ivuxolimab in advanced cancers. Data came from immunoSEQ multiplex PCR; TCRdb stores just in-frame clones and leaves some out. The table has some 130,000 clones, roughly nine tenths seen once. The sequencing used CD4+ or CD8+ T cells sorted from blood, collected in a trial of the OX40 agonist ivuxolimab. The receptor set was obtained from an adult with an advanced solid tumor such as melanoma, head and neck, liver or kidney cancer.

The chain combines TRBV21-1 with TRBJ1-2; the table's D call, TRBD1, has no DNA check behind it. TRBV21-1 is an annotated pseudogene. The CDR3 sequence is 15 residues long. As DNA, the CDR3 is TGTGCCAGCAGACCAACAGGACAGACCTCCTATGGCTACACCTTC. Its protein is CASRPTGQTSYGYTF.

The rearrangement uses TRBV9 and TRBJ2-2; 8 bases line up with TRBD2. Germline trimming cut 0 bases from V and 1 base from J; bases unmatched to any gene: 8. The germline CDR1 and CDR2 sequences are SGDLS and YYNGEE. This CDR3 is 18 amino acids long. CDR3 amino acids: CASSVETGGPLNTGELFF. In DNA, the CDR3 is TGTGCCAGCAGCGTAGAGACGGGGGGGCCATTGAACACCGGGGAGCTGTTTTTT.

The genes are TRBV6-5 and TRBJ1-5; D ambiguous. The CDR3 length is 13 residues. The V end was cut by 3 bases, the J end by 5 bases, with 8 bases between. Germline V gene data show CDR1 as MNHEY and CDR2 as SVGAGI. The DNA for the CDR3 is TGTGCCAGCAGTTATAGGACGGATCAGCCCCAGCATTTT. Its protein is CASSYRTDQPQHF.

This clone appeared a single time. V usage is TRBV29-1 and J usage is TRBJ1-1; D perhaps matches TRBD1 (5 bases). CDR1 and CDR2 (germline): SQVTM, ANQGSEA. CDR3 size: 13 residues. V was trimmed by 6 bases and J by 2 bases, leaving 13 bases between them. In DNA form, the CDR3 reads TGCAGCGTACGAAAGACAGCTAACACTGAAGCTTTCTTT. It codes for CSVRKTANTEAFF.

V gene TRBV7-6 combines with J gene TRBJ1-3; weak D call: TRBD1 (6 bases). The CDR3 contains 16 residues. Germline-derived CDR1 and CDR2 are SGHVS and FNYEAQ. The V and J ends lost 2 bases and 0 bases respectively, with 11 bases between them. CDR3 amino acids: CASSLFSDSSGNTIYF. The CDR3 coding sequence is TGTGCCAGCAGCTTATTTTCGGACAGCTCTGGAAACACCATATATTTT.

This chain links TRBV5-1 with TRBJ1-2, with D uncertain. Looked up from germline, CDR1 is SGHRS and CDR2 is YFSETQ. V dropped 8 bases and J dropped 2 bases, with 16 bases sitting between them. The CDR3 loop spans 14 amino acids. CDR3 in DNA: TGCGCCAGTAATCCCCGGGGAGGGAACTATGGCTACACCTTC. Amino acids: CASNPRGGNYGYTF.

CDR3 sequence: CASGTGTGEGQPQHF. The DNA for the CDR3 is TGTGCCAGCGGGACCGGGACAGGGGAAGGACAGCCCCAGCATTTT. The J gene is TRBJ1-5, the V gene TRBV14, with 10 bases lining up with TRBD1. The CDR3 consists of 15 residues. J lost 7 bases, V lost 8 bases, and 11 bases had no gene match. Looked up from germline, CDR1 is SGHDN and CDR2 is FVKESK.

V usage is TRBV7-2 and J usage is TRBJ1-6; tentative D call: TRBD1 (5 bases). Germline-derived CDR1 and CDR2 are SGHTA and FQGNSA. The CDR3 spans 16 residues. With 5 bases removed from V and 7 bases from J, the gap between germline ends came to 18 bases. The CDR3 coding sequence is TGTGCCAGCAGCCACGGGGGGAGGGTTCTAAATTCACCCCTCCACTTT. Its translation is CASSHGGRVLNSPLHF.

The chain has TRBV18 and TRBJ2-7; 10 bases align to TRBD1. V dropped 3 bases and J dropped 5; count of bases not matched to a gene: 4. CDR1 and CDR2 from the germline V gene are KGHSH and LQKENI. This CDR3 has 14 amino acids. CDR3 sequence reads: CASSPRDRGDEQYF. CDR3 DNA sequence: TGTGCCAGCTCACCCCGGGACAGGGGAGACGAGCAGTACTTC.

Here the CDR3 DNA reads TGTGCCAGTAGTATAGCGGGTTCCTATAATTCACCCCTCCACTTT. Its translation: CASSIAGSYNSPLHF. The chain employs TRBV19 and TRBJ1-6, with unresolved D. CDR1 is LNHDA, CDR2 SQIVND, per germline (reference sequence). V was shortened by 1 base and J by 1 base, with 5 bases between the two germline ends. The CDR3 runs 15 residues.

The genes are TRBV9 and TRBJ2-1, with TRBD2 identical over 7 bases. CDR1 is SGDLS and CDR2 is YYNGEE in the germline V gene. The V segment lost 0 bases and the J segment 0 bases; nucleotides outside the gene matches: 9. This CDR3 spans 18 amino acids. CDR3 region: CASSVGVSSGDSYNEQFF. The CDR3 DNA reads TGTGCCAGCAGCGTAGGAGTCTCGAGCGGGGACTCCTACAATGAGCAGTTCTTC. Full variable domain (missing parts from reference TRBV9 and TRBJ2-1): DSGVTQTPKHLITATGQRVTLRCSPRSGDLSVYWYQQSLDQGLQFLIQYYNGEERAKGNILERFSAQQFPDLHSELNLSSLELGDSALYFCASSVGVSSGDSYNEQFFGPGTRLTVL.

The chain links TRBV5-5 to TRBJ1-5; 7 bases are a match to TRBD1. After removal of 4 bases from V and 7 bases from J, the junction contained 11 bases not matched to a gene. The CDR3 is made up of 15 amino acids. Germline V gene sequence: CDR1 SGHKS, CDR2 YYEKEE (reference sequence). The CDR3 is CASSLDLTGWQPQHF. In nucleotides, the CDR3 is TGTGCCAGCAGCCTGGACCTGACAGGGTGGCAGCCCCAGCATTTT.

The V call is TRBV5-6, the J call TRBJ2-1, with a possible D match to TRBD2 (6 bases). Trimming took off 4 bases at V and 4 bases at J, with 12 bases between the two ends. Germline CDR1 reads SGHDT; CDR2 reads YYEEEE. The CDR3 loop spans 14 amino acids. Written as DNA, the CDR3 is TGTGCCAGCAGCCCAGGGAGCGGGTACAATGAGCAGTTCTTC. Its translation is CASSPGSGYNEQFF.

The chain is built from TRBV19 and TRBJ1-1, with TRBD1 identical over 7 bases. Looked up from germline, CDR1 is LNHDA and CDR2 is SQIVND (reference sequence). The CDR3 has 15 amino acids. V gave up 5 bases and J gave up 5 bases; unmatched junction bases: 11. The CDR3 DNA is TGTGCCAGTAGTCCCCCCTATAGGGGGCAAACTGAAGCTTTCTTT. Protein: CASSPPYRGQTEAFF. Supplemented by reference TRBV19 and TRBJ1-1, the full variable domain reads DGGITQSPKYLFRKEGQNVTLSCEQNLNHDAMYWYRQDPGQGLRLIYYSQIVNDFQKGDIAEGYSVSREKKESFPLTVTSAQKNPTAFYLCASSPPYRGQTEAFFGQGTRLTVV.

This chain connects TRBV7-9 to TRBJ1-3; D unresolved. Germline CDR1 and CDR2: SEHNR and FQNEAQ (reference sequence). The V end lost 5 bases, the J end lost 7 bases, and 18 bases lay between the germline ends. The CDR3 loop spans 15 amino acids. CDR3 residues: CASSRRGSEGNTIYF. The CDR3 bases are TGTGCCAGCAGCCGTCGGGGATCCGAAGGGAACACCATATATTTT.

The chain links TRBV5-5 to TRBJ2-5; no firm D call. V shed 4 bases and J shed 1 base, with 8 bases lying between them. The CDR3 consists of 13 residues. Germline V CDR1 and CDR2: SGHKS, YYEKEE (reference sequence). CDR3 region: CASSQVPQETQYF. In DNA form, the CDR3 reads TGTGCCAGCAGCCAAGTTCCCCAAGAGACCCAGTACTTC.

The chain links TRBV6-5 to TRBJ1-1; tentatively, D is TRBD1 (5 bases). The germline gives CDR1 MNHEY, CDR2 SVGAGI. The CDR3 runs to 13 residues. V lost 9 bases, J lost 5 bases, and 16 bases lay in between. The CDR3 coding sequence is TGTGCCAGTGATAGTCCGGGGGGTACTGAAGCTTTCTTT. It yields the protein CASDSPGGTEAFF.

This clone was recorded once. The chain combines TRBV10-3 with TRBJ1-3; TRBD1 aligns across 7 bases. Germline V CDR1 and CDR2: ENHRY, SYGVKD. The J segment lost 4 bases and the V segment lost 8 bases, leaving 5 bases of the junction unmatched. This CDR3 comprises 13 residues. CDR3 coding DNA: TGTGCCATCGCGACAGGGAAAGGAAACACCATATATTTT. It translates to CAIATGKGNTIYF.

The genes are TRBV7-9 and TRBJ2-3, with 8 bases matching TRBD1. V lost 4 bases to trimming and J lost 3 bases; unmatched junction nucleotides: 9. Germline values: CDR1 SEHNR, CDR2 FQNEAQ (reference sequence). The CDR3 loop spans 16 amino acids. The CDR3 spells CASSSTGTGWTDTQYF. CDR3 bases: TGTGCCAGCAGCTCCACCGGGACAGGATGGACAGATACGCAGTATTTT.

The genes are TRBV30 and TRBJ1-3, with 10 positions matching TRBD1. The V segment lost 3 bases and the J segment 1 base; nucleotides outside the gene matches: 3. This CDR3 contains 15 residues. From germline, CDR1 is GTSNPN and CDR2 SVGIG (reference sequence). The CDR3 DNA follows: TGTGCCTGGAGAAGACAGGGGGCTTCTGGAAACACCATATATTTT. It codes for CAWRRQGASGNTIYF.